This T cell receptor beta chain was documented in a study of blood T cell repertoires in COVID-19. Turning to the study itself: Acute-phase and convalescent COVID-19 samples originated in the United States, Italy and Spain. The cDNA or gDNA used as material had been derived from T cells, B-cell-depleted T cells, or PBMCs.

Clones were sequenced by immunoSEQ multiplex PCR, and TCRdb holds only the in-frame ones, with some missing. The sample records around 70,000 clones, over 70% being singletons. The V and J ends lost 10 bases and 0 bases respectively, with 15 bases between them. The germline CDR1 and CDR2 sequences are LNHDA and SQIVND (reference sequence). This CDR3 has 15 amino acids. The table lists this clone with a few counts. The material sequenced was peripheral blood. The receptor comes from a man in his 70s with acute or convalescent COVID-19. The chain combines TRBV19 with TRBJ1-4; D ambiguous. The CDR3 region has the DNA TGTGCCACTCTCCCGAGAGGAGCAACTAATGAAAAACTGTTTTTT. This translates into CATLPRGATNEKLFF.